This T cell receptor beta chain derives from a study of blood T cell repertoires in COVID-19 (dated by TCRdb to 2018 to 2020). Context from the whole study: Samples from collaborators originated in the United States, Italy and Spain and spanned both the acute and convalescent phases of COVID-19. The prospective study material was composed of cDNA or gDNA derived from T cells, B-cell-depleted T cells, or PBMCs. Samples came from the ongoing ImmuneRACE study (first 160 participants) plus 1,254 subjects from 6 global collaborators. A freely available public database, intended as a resource for researchers studying the immune response to SARS-CoV-2, is where the repertoires were released. The dataset comprised deeply sampled blood TCRbeta repertoires from subjects exposed to, actively infected with, or recovered from COVID-19. A de-identified subject ID, COVID-19 status, age in years and sex were almost always included in the sample metadata. Where available, HLA class I and class II types were obtained from metadata supplied by the sample provider rather than from assay-based typing.

Taken from the germline V gene (reference sequence), the CDR1 and CDR2 loops are SGHNT and YYREEE. The CDR3 has 11 amino acids, counting the end cysteine and phenylalanine. The DNA shown is the 33-base CDR3, in frame from base 1. Relative to germline, V is 5 bases shorter and J is 5 bases shorter, with 7 bases between their ends. On this clone: Its binding antigen is unknown. No qualities accompany the bases; no much larger clone lies one base away.

The immunoSEQ Assay, a bias-controlled multiplex PCR, was used to amplify TCRbeta CDR3 regions from genomic DNA. For the original study's pipeline: The number of nucleated cells in each sample was estimated by amplification of reference gene primers within the assay. To quantify the absolute abundance of each unique TCRbeta CDR3 rearrangement, sequence reads were collapsed and filtered. For each sample, productive Simpson clonality was calculated as the square root of Simpson's diversity index across productive rearrangements. In its TCRdb copy, this immuneACCESS table keeps in-frame sequences only and misses some clones. Where compared with another copy, unresolved V genes explain less than half of these, and the others have no known cause. For V, J and clone size, that table is used; D and trimming come from the DNA. The sample yields about 230,000 clones; 80% to 85% were counted once. About 4.5% of the sample comes from the top ten.

Whole blood was collected in K2EDTA tubes by collaborating institutions according to the institutions' own protocols. For TCRbeta analysis, collaborators shipped samples as frozen whole blood, isolated PBMCs, or DNA extracted from either of those sample types. Summary of the overall study and its limitations: How much clinical and demographic metadata was included differed by source and by participant, and the metadata was provided uncurated.

Recombination linked TRBV5-4 to TRBJ2-5; the D gene is not confidently resolved. The sequence was obtained from a man in his forties or fifties with active or convalescent COVID-19. Sequencing was done on a sample of peripheral blood. The CDR3: CASRLEETQYF. The DNA is TGTGCCAGCAGACTCGAGGAGACCCAGTACTTC. With the portions outside the CDR3 filled from the reference TRBV5-4 and TRBJ2-5 genes, the complete variable region becomes ETGVTQSPTHLIKTRGQQVTLRCSSQSGHNTVSWYQQALGQGPQFIFQYYREEENGRGNFPPRFSGLQFPNYSSELNVNALELDDSALYLCASRLEETQYFGPGTRLLVL.